This TCR beta chain comes out of a study of T cell repertoires in breast cancer. In the study overall: Healthy donors' blood served as controls for breast cancer tumor, lymph node and blood samples.

Blocking oligonucleotides added to a second nested PCR suppressed unpaired genes. From the emulsion pairing reads, TCRdb called clonotypes with MiXCR, one entry per CDR3 protein. The sample carries fewer than 500 distinct CDR3 sequences, more than 45% recorded once. Overall study results and limits: TCR overlap with tumor was approximately 7.7% in involved nodes and 2% in tumor-free nodes.

This clonotype occurred once. Its antigen remains unidentified. An expanded emulsion RT-PCR with primers for all TCR V genes paired CD8+ T cell chains. Sequenced: CD8+ T cells. The TCR sequence derives from a pool of human donors with breast cancer or a healthy control (not recorded which).

The CDR3 reads CASNCRAVNNEQFF. CDR3 DNA: TGTGCCAGCAACTGTAGGGCCGTTAACAATGAGCAGTTCTTC. The chain has TRBV6-8 and TRBJ2-1; D uncertain. V was cut by 7 bases and J by 5 bases, with 15 bases left in between. CDR1 is MNHGY and CDR2 is SAAAGT in the germline V gene. The CDR3 has 14 residues.